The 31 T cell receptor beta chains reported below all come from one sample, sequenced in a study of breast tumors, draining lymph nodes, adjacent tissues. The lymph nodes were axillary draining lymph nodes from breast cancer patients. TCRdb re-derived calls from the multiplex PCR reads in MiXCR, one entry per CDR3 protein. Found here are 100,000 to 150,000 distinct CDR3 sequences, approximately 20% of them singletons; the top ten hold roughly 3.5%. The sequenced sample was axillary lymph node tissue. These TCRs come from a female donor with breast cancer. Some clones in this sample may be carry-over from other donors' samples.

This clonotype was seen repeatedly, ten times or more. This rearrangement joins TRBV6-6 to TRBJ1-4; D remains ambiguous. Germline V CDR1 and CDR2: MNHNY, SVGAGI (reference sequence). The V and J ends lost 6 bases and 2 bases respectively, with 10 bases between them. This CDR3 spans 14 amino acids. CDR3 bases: TGTGCCAGCAGGCGGGAGGCCACTAATGAAAAACTGTTTTTT. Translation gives CASRREATNEKLFF.

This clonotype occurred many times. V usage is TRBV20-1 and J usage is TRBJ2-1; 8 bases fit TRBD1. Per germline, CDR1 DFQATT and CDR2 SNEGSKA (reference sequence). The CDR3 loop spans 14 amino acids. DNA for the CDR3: TGCAGCACACAGGGGGTCGGAAGTACTTATGAGCAGTTCTTC. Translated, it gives CSTQGVGSTYEQFF.

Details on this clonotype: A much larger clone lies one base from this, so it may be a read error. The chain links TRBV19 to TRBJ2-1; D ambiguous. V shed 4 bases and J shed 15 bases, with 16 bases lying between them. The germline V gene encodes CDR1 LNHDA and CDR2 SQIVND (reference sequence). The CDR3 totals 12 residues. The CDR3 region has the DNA TGTGCCAGTAGTACGCCGGGCTTCATGCTGTTCTTC. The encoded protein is CASSTPGFMLFF.

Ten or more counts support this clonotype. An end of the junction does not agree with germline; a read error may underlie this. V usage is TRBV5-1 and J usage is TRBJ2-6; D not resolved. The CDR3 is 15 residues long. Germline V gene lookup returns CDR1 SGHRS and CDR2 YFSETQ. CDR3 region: CASSLTFFGTNVLTF. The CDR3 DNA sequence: TGCGCCAGCAGTTTAACCTTTTTTGGGACCAACGTCCTGACTTTC.

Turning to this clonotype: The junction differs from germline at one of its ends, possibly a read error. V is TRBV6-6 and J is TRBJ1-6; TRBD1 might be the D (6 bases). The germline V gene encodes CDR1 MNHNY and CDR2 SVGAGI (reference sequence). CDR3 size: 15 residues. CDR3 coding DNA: TGTGCCAGCGGCGAAGTTAGGGGGTATAATTCACCCCCCCACTTT. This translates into CASGEVRGYNSPPHF.

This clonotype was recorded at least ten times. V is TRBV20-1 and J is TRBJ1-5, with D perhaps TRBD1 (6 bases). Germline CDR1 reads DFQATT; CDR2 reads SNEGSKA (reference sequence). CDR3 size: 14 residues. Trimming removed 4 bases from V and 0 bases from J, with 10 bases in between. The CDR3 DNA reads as TGCAGTGCTACAGGGGCATATAGCAATCAGCCCCAGCATTTT. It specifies CSATGAYSNQPQHF.

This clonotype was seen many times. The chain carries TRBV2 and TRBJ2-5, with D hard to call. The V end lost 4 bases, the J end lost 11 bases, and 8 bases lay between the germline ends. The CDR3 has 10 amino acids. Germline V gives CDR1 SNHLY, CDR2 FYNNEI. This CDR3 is CASSALAQYF. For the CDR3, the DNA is TGTGCCAGCAGTGCCCTGGCACAGTACTTC.

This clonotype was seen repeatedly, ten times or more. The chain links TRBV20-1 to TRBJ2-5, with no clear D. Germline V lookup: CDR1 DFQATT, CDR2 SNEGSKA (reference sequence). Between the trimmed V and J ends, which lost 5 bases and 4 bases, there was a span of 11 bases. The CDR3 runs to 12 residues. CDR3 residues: CSALDDGETQYF. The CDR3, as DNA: TGCAGTGCTCTGGACGATGGAGAGACCCAGTACTTC.

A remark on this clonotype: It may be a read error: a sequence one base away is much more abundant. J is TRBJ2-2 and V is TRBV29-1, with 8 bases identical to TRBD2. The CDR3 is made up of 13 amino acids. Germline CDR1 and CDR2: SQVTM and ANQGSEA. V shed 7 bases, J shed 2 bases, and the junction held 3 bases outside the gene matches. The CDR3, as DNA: TGCAGCGCGACTAGCGAAAACACCGGGGAGCTGTTTTTT. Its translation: CSATSENTGELFF.

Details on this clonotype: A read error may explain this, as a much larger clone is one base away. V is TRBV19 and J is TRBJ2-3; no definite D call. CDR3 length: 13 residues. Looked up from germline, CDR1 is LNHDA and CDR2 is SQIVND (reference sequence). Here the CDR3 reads CASSIGQVPTRYF. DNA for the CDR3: TGTGCCAGTAGTATAGGTCAGGTTCCTACGCGGTATTTT. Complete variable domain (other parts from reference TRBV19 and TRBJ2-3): DGGITQSPKYLFRKEGQNVTLSCEQNLNHDAMYWYRQDPGQGLRLIYYSQIVNDFQKGDIAEGYSVSREKKESFPLTVTSAQKNPTAFYLCASSIGQVPTRYFGPGTRLTVL.

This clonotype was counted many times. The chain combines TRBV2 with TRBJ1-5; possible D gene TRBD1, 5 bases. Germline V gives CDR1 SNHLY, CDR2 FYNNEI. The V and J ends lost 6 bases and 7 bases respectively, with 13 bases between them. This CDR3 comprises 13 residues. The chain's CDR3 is CASSGAARQPQHF. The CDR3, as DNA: TGTGCCAGCAGCGGGGCTGCGAGGCAGCCCCAGCATTTT.

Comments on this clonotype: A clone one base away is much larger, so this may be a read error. The CDR3: CAGGGGSVKLFF. As DNA, the CDR3 is TGTGCCGGCGGGGGAGGGTCGGTAAAACTGTTTTTT. This chain uses TRBV2 with TRBJ1-4; D perhaps matches TRBD1 (5 bases). The germline CDR1 and CDR2 sequences are SNHLY and FYNNEI. CDR3 size: 12 residues. Trimming took off 11 bases at V and 10 bases at J, with 17 bases between the two ends.

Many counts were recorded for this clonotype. The CDR3 nucleotides are TGCGCCAGCAGCCCTCGGGACCAGGAAACCAATTCACCCCTCCACTTT. It is translated as CASSPRDQETNSPLHF. This chain joins TRBV4-1 and TRBJ1-6, with D possibly TRBD1 on 5 matching bases. CDR3 length: 16 residues. CDR1 MGHRA and CDR2 YSYEKL come from the germline V gene. Trimming took 4 bases from V and 7 from J, leaving 17 bases between them.

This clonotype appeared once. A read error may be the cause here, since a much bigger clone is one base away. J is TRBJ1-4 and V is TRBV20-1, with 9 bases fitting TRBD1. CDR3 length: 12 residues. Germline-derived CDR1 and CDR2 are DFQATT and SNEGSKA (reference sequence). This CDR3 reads CSARDRAEQLFF. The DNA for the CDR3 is TGCAGTGCTCGGGACAGGGCTGAACAACTGTTTTTT.

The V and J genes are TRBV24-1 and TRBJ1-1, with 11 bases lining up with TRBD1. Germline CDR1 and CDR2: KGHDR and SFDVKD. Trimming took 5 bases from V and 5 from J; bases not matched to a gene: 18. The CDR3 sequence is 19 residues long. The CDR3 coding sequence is TGTGCCACCAGTGCGGCGGGGATCGGGACAGGGGGATCGGGGACTGAAGCTTTCTTT. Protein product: CATSAAGIGTGGSGTEAFF.

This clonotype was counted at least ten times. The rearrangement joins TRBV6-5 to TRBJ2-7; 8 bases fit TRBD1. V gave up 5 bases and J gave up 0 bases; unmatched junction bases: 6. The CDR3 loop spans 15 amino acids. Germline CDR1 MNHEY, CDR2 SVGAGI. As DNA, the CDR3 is TGTGCCAGCAGTCCCCGGACAGGGCCCTCCTACGAGCAGTACTTC. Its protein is CASSPRTGPSYEQYF.

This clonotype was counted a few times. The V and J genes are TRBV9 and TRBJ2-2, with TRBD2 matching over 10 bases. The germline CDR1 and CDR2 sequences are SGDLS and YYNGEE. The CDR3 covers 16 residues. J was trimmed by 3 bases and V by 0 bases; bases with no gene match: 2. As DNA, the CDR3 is TGTGCCAGCAGCGTAGAAGCGGGGGGGCACACCGGGGAGCTGTTTTTT. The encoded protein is CASSVEAGGHTGELFF.

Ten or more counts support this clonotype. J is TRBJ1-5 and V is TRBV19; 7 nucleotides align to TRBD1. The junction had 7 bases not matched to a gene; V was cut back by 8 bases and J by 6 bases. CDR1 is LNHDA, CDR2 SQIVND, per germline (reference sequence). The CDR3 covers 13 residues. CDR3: CASEDRAGQPQHF. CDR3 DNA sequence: TGTGCCAGTGAAGACAGGGCTGGTCAGCCCCAGCATTTT.

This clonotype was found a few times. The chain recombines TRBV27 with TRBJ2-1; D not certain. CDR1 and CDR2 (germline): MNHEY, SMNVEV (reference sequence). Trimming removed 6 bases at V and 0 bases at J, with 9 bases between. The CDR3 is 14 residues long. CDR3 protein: CASSGRISYNEQFF. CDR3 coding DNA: TGTGCCAGCAGCGGACGGATCTCCTACAATGAGCAGTTCTTC.

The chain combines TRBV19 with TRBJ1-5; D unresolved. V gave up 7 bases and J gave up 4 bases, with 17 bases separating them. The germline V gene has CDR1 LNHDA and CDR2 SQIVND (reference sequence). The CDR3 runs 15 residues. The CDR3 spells CASTAAAERNQPQHF. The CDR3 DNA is TGTGCCAGTACCGCAGCCGCTGAAAGAAATCAGCCCCAGCATTTT.

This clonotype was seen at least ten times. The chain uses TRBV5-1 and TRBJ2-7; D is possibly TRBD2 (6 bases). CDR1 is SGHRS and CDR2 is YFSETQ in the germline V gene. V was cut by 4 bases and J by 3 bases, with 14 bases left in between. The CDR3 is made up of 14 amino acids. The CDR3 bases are TGCGCCAGCAGCAGGCGGGACGCCTACTACGAGCAGTACTTC. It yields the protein CASSRRDAYYEQYF.

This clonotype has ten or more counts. The CDR3 nucleotides are TGTGCCAGCCGAACGAATGAAAAACTGTTTTTT. Translating it yields CASRTNEKLFF. The chain couples TRBV18 to TRBJ1-4; D call uncertain. Trimming took 8 bases from V and 5 from J, leaving 6 bases between them. Germline V gives CDR1 KGHSH, CDR2 LQKENI. CDR3 length equals 11 residues.

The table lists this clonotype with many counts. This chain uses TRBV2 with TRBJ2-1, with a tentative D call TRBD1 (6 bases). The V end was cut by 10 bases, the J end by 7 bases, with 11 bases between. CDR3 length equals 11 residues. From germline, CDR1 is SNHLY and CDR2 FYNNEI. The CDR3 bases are TGTGCCACCCTACAGGGAAATGAGCAGTTCTTC. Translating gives CATLQGNEQFF.

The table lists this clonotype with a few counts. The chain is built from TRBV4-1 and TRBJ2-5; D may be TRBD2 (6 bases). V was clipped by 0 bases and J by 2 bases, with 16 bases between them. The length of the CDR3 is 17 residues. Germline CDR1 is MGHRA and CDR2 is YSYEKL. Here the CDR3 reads CASSQDLYGEEQETQYF. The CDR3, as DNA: TGCGCCAGCAGCCAAGATCTCTATGGGGAGGAACAAGAGACCCAGTACTTC.

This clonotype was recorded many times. The DNA for the CDR3 is TGCGCCAGCAGCTGGGACAGCTCAAATCAGCCCCAGCATTTT. Translation gives CASSWDSSNQPQHF. The chain carries TRBV5-1 and TRBJ1-5; 7 nucleotides agree with TRBD1. Germline loops: CDR1 SGHRS, CDR2 YFSETQ. The J segment lost 4 bases and the V segment lost 3 bases, leaving 4 bases of the junction unmatched. This CDR3 comprises 14 residues. Using reference TRBV5-1 and TRBJ1-5 for the parts outside the CDR3, the full variable domain is KAGVTQTPRYLIKTRGQQVTLSCSPISGHRSVSWYQQTPGQGLQFLFEYFSETQRNKGNFPGRFSGRQFSNSRSEMNVSTLELGDSALYLCASSWDSSNQPQHFGDGTRLSIL.

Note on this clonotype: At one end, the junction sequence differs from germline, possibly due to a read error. DNA of the CDR3: TGTGCCAGCAGTTTCCAACTAGCCAAAAACATTCGGTACTTC. Amino acids: CASSFQLAKNIRYF. The chain uses TRBV2 and TRBJ2-4, with TRBD2 as a possible D gene (6 bases). Looked up from germline, CDR1 is SNHLY and CDR2 is FYNNEI. The CDR3 has 14 amino acids.

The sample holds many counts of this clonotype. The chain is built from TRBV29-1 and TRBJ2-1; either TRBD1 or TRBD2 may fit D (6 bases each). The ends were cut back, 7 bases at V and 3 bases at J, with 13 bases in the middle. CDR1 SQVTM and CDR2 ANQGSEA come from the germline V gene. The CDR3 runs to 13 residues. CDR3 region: CSGGDTFYNEQFF. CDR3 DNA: TGCAGCGGGGGGGACACGTTCTACAATGAGCAGTTCTTC.

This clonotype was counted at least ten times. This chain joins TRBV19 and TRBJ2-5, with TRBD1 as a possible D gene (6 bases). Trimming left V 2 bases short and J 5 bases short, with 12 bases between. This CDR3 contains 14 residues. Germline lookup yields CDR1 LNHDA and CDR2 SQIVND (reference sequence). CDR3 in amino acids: CASSISGGGETQYF. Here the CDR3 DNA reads TGTGCCAGTAGTATATCAGGTGGGGGCGAGACCCAGTACTTC.

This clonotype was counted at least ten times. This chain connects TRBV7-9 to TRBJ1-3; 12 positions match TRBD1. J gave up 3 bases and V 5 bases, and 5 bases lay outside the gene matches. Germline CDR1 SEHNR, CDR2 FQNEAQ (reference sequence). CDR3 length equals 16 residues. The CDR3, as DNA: TGTGCCAGCAGCCGGGGACAGGGGGCTTATGGAAACACCATATATTTT. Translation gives CASSRGQGAYGNTIYF.

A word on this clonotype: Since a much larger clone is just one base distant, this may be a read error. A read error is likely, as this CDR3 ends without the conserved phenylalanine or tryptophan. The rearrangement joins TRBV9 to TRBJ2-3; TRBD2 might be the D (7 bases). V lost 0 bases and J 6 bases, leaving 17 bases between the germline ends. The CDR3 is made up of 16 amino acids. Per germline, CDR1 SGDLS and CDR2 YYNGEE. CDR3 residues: CASSVGRTGGGDTQYS. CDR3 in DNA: TGTGCCAGCAGCGTAGGGAGGACGGGGGGCGGGGATACGCAGTATTCT.

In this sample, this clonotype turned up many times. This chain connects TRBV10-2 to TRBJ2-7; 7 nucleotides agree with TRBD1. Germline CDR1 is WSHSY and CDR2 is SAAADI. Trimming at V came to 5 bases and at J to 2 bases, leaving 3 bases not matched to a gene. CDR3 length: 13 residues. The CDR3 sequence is CASSQTGPYEQYF. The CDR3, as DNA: TGCGCCAGCAGTCAGACAGGGCCCTACGAGCAGTACTTC.